The rows below give T cell receptor beta chains drawn from one sample of a study. TCRdb processed the RT-PCR reads anew with MiXCR; each CDR3 protein has one entry. The table shows about 700,000 distinct CDR3 sequences, with approximately 15% occurring only once. Sequenced sample: memory CD4+ T cells from blood. The receptors originated from a female donor in good health, serving as a healthy control. Each CDR3 is given with its conserved first and last residue. The order of the fields is D gene, J gene, clone size, V gene, CDR3 length, CDR3 protein, CDR3 DNA. The D gene is left open where the match is weak. Rows may omit the clone size; those that give it use once, few, many or a size class.

d_gene: .
j_gene: TRBJ1-1
abundance: few
v_gene: TRBV18
len: 13
CDR3aa: CASSPEWNTEAFF
CDR3nt: TGTGCCAGCTCACCTGAGTGGAACACTGAAGCTTTCTTT

d_gene: .
j_gene: TRBJ2-2
abundance: few
v_gene: TRBV7-2
len: 16
CDR3aa: CASSPTSGAGTGELFF
CDR3nt: TGTGCCAGCAGCCCGACTTCGGGAGCTGGCACCGGGGAGCTGTTTTTT

d_gene: TRBD2
j_gene: TRBJ2-1
abundance: many
v_gene: TRBV7-7
len: 15
CDR3aa: CASSTGGGGYNEQFF
CDR3nt: TGTGCTAGCAGCACCGGTGGGGGAGGGTACAATGAGCAGTTCTTC

d_gene: .
j_gene: TRBJ1-3
abundance: .
v_gene: TRBV6-5
len: 15
CDR3aa: CASSYSITPGNTIYF
CDR3nt: TGTGCCAGCAGTTACTCGATTACGCCCGGAAACACCATATATTTT

d_gene: .
j_gene: TRBJ2-3
abundance: .
v_gene: TRBV12-3/TRBV12-4
len: 14
CDR3aa: CASSFSGETDTQYF
CDR3nt: TGTGCCAGCAGTTTTTCGGGAGAGACAGATACGCAGTATTTT

d_gene: .
j_gene: TRBJ2-7
abundance: .
v_gene: TRBV6-5
len: 14
CDR3aa: CASSYGYNSYEQYF
CDR3nt: TGTGCCAGCAGTTACGGGTACAACTCCTACGAGCAGTACTTC

d_gene: TRBD2
j_gene: TRBJ2-7
abundance: many
v_gene: TRBV6-5
len: 15
CDR3aa: CASSRLAGGTYEQYF
CDR3nt: TGTGCCAGCAGCCGTCTAGCGGGAGGCACATACGAGCAGTACTTC

d_gene: TRBD2
j_gene: TRBJ2-7
abundance: many
v_gene: TRBV29-1
len: 14
CDR3aa: CSVVGLAGVGEQYF
CDR3nt: TGCAGCGTTGTAGGACTAGCGGGAGTTGGCGAGCAGTACTTC

d_gene: .
j_gene: TRBJ1-6
abundance: .
v_gene: TRBV20-1
len: 12
CDR3aa: CSARPPTRTLHF
CDR3nt: TGCAGTGCGCGGCCGCCGACAAGGACCCTCCACTTT

d_gene: TRBD1
j_gene: TRBJ1-1
abundance: .
v_gene: TRBV20-1
len: 16
CDR3aa: CSARSSAGQLNTEAFF
CDR3nt: TGCAGTGCTAGATCATCAGCGGGACAGTTGAACACTGAAGCTTTCTTT

d_gene: TRBD2
j_gene: TRBJ2-4
abundance: .
v_gene: TRBV7-2
len: 17
CDR3aa: CASSLGGSGRARNIQYF
CDR3nt: TGTGCCAGCAGCTTAGGAGGTAGCGGGAGGGCCCGAAACATTCAGTACTTC

d_gene: TRBD2
j_gene: TRBJ2-7
abundance: many
v_gene: TRBV5-1
len: 17
CDR3aa: CASSLWASGQEGNEQYF
CDR3nt: TGCGCCAGCAGCTTGTGGGCTAGCGGGCAAGAGGGCAACGAGCAGTACTTC

d_gene: .
j_gene: TRBJ2-2
abundance: .
v_gene: TRBV14
len: 15
CDR3aa: CASSQIRTNTGELFF
CDR3nt: TGTGCCAGCAGCCAAATCCGTACGAACACCGGGGAGCTGTTTTTT

d_gene: .
j_gene: TRBJ2-3
abundance: many
v_gene: TRBV5-1
len: 14
CDR3aa: CASSLDVAPDTQYF
CDR3nt: TGCGCCAGCAGCTTGGACGTCGCCCCAGATACGCAGTATTTT

d_gene: .
j_gene: TRBJ2-7
abundance: few
v_gene: TRBV7-9
len: 15
CDR3aa: CASSPDSFISYEQYF
CDR3nt: TGTGCCAGCAGCCCTGACAGTTTTATCTCCTACGAGCAGTACTTC

d_gene: .
j_gene: TRBJ1-2
abundance: .
v_gene: TRBV18
len: 15
CDR3aa: CASSPETDSNYGYTF
CDR3nt: TGTGCCAGCTCTCCCGAGACGGACTCTAACTATGGCTACACCTTC

d_gene: TRBD2
j_gene: TRBJ2-1
abundance: .
v_gene: TRBV7-2
len: 16
CDR3aa: CASRDGRAGTYNEQFF
CDR3nt: TGTGCCAGCAGGGATGGGAGAGCGGGAACCTACAATGAGCAGTTCTTC

d_gene: TRBD1
j_gene: TRBJ1-5
abundance: .
v_gene: TRBV4-3
len: 21
CDR3aa: CASSLNAPDRGTPYSNQPQHF
CDR3nt: TGCGCCAGCAGCCTCAATGCCCCCGACAGGGGCACCCCTTATAGCAATCAGCCCCAGCATTTT

d_gene: .
j_gene: TRBJ1-2
abundance: many
v_gene: TRBV4-3
len: 15
CDR3aa: CASSQSFQGSYGYTF
CDR3nt: TGCGCCAGCAGCCAATCGTTCCAGGGGAGCTATGGCTACACCTTC

d_gene: TRBD1
j_gene: TRBJ2-1
abundance: many
v_gene: TRBV6-2/TRBV6-3
len: 16
CDR3aa: CASSQRPGQGYNEQFF
CDR3nt: TGTGCCAGCAGTCAGAGACCGGGACAGGGCTACAATGAGCAGTTCTTC

d_gene: TRBD2
j_gene: TRBJ2-1
abundance: many
v_gene: TRBV6-1
len: 14
CDR3aa: CASSRGGSYNEQFF
CDR3nt: TGTGCCAGCAGCCGGGGGGGATCCTACAATGAGCAGTTCTTC

d_gene: TRBD2
j_gene: TRBJ2-1
abundance: many
v_gene: TRBV4-3
len: 18
CDR3aa: CASSQVPLSGSGPNEQFF
CDR3nt: TGCGCCAGCAGCCAAGTCCCCCTCAGCGGGAGTGGCCCCAATGAGCAGTTCTTC

d_gene: .
j_gene: TRBJ1-2
abundance: many
v_gene: TRBV6-5
len: 19
CDR3aa: CASSSTGRDTGGANYGYTF
CDR3nt: TGTGCCAGCAGTTCCACGGGCCGGGACACCGGAGGGGCAAACTATGGCTACACCTTC

d_gene: .
j_gene: TRBJ2-7
abundance: many
v_gene: TRBV5-1
len: 13
CDR3aa: CASSLDGGYEQYF
CDR3nt: TGCGCCAGCAGCTTGGACGGAGGATACGAGCAGTACTTC

d_gene: TRBD2
j_gene: TRBJ2-7
abundance: few
v_gene: TRBV6-5
len: 13
CDR3aa: CASKTSGTYEQYF
CDR3nt: TGTGCCAGCAAAACTAGCGGGACCTACGAGCAGTACTTC

d_gene: .
j_gene: TRBJ1-1
abundance: few
v_gene: TRBV20-1
len: 11
CDR3aa: CSATRWPEAFF
CDR3nt: TGCAGTGCTACCCGGTGGCCTGAAGCTTTCTTT

d_gene: .
j_gene: TRBJ2-1
abundance: .
v_gene: TRBV12-3/TRBV12-4
len: 14
CDR3aa: CASTPGTLYNEQFF
CDR3nt: TGTGCCAGCACCCCGGGTACCTTATACAATGAGCAGTTCTTC

d_gene: .
j_gene: TRBJ2-3
abundance: .
v_gene: TRBV21-1
len: 15
CDR3aa: CASSKRGKGADTQYF
CDR3nt: TGTGCCAGCAGCAAAAGGGGAAAGGGGGCAGATACGCAGTATTTT

d_gene: TRBD2
j_gene: TRBJ2-7
abundance: .
v_gene: TRBV6-6
len: 18
CDR3aa: CASSSRLAGGPLTYEQYF
CDR3nt: TGTGCCAGCAGTAGCCGACTAGCGGGAGGACCGCTCACCTACGAGCAGTACTTC

d_gene: TRBD1
j_gene: TRBJ2-7
abundance: .
v_gene: TRBV30
len: 16
CDR3aa: CAWSVRRQGNYYEQYF
CDR3nt: TGTGCCTGGAGTGTACGACGACAGGGAAACTATTACGAGCAGTACTTC

d_gene: .
j_gene: TRBJ2-2
abundance: few
v_gene: TRBV12-3/TRBV12-4
len: 12
CDR3aa: CASSTSTGELFF
CDR3nt: TGTGCCAGCAGTACTTCAACCGGGGAGCTGTTTTTT

d_gene: .
j_gene: TRBJ2-3
abundance: many
v_gene: TRBV12-3/TRBV12-4
len: 11
CDR3aa: CASRYRNTQYF
CDR3nt: TGTGCCAGCAGGTATAGGAATACGCAGTATTTT

d_gene: .
j_gene: TRBJ1-3
abundance: .
v_gene: TRBV7-9
len: 12
CDR3aa: CASSPLGNTIYF
CDR3nt: TGTGCCAGCAGCCCTTTGGGAAACACCATATATTTT

d_gene: TRBD1
j_gene: TRBJ1-5
abundance: few
v_gene: TRBV11-2
len: 18
CDR3aa: CASSLVAGGMYSNQPQHF
CDR3nt: TGTGCCAGCAGCTTAGTTGCAGGGGGGATGTATAGCAATCAGCCCCAGCATTTT

d_gene: .
j_gene: TRBJ2-6
abundance: many
v_gene: TRBV5-1
len: 16
CDR3aa: CASSIDVTSGANVLTF
CDR3nt: TGCGCCAGCAGCATAGACGTAACCTCTGGGGCCAACGTCCTGACTTTC

d_gene: .
j_gene: TRBJ1-4
abundance: few
v_gene: TRBV7-9
len: 14
CDR3aa: CASGPLATNEKLFF
CDR3nt: TGTGCCAGCGGGCCCCTTGCAACTAATGAAAAACTGTTTTTT

d_gene: .
j_gene: TRBJ2-2
abundance: many
v_gene: TRBV4-3
len: 14
CDR3aa: CASSHTTNTGELFF
CDR3nt: TGCGCCAGCAGCCACACAACGAACACCGGGGAGCTGTTTTTT

d_gene: TRBD1
j_gene: TRBJ2-5
abundance: .
v_gene: TRBV10-3
len: 13
CDR3aa: CAISPGQGETQYF
CDR3nt: TGTGCCATCAGTCCGGGACAGGGAGAGACCCAGTACTTC

d_gene: TRBD2
j_gene: TRBJ2-2
abundance: few
v_gene: TRBV5-4
len: 17
CDR3aa: CASSFGTSGANTGELFF
CDR3nt: TGTGCCAGCAGCTTCGGGACTAGCGGCGCGAACACCGGGGAGCTGTTTTTT

d_gene: .
j_gene: TRBJ2-3
abundance: many
v_gene: TRBV15
len: 18
CDR3aa: CATSTLTTTQHNTDTQYF
CDR3nt: TGTGCCACCAGCACCTTGACCACGACTCAACACAACACAGATACGCAGTATTTT

d_gene: .
j_gene: TRBJ1-3
abundance: many
v_gene: TRBV20-1
len: 14
CDR3aa: CSAGRGGSGNTIYF
CDR3nt: TGCAGTGCTGGCCGGGGGGGCTCTGGAAACACCATATATTTT

d_gene: .
j_gene: TRBJ2-2
abundance: few
v_gene: TRBV5-1
len: 15
CDR3aa: CASSLRAIPPGELFF
CDR3nt: TGCGCCAGCAGCCTCCGGGCCATTCCCCCCGGGGAGCTGTTTTTT

d_gene: TRBD1
j_gene: TRBJ2-2
abundance: many
v_gene: TRBV7-9
len: 14
CDR3aa: CASSQGAHTGELFF
CDR3nt: TGTGCCAGCAGTCAGGGGGCCCACACCGGGGAGCTGTTTTTT

d_gene: .
j_gene: TRBJ1-1
abundance: .
v_gene: TRBV30
len: 16
CDR3aa: CAWSGRQLTVNTEAFF
CDR3nt: TGTGCCTGGAGTGGGCGACAGTTGACGGTGAACACTGAAGCTTTCTTT

d_gene: .
j_gene: TRBJ1-1
abundance: .
v_gene: TRBV5-1
len: 12
CDR3aa: CASSRGETGAFF
CDR3nt: TGCGCCAGCAGCCGAGGTGAAACCGGGGCTTTCTTT